These T cell receptor beta chains were read from a single sample in a study of blood T cells in healthy people across ages. TCRdb re-analysed the 5' RACE reads in MiXCR, keeping a single row per CDR3 protein. The sample holds just under 900,000 distinct CDR3 sequences, more than 25% seen once. The sequenced material came from blood. These receptors came from an elderly woman in good health. CDR3s include the opening cysteine and the closing phenylalanine or tryptophan. The D gene is left open where the match is weak. Clone size is given for some rows only: seen once, a few or many times, or a class if the clone is expanded.

D gene | J gene | clone size | V gene | CDR3 protein | CDR3 DNA
. | TRBJ1-1 | few | TRBV20-1 | CSARVVGEGQNTEAFF | TGCAGTGCTAGAGTTGTGGGGGAAGGCCAGAACACTGAAGCTTTCTTT
. | TRBJ1-1 | . | TRBV30 | CAWRAPSGTEAFF | TGTGCCTGGAGGGCCCCCTCGGGCACTGAAGCTTTCTTT
TRBD1 | TRBJ2-7 | . | TRBV6-1 | CASSGPGQIFYEQYF | TGTGCCAGCAGTGGACCGGGACAGATATTCTACGAGCAGTACTTC
TRBD2 | TRBJ2-7 | many | TRBV6-1 | CASSEESGLAGIHEQYF | TGTGCCAGCAGTGAGGAGAGCGGACTAGCGGGGATCCACGAGCAGTACTTC
. | TRBJ2-3 | many | TRBV5-1 | CASKGSGSSTDTQYF | TGCGCCAGCAAGGGGTCCGGGTCTAGCACAGATACGCAGTATTTT
. | TRBJ2-2 | few | TRBV7-2 | CASSLAEARELFF | TGTGCCAGCAGCTTAGCAGAAGCCCGGGAGCTGTTTTTT
. | TRBJ2-3 | many | TRBV4-3 | CASSQGTPTDTQYF | TGCGCCAGCAGCCAAGGGACTCCTACAGATACGCAGTATTTT
. | TRBJ2-1 | many | TRBV28 | CASSLYTREQFF | TGTGCCAGCAGTTTATATACCAGGGAGCAGTTCTTC
. | TRBJ2-7 | . | TRBV7-2 | CASSFGRGVYEQYF | TGTGCCAGCAGCTTTGGCAGAGGGGTCTACGAGCAGTACTTC
. | TRBJ1-5 | . | TRBV21-1 | CASSRKSRGPYQPQHF | TGTGCCAGCAGCAGAAAAAGTAGGGGCCCCTATCAGCCCCAGCATTTT
. | TRBJ1-2 | many | TRBV2 | CASSVDSTYGYTF | TGTGCCAGCAGTGTCGACAGTACTTATGGCTACACCTTC
. | TRBJ1-2 | . | TRBV20-1 | CSARDLPPSGGYTF | TGCAGTGCTAGAGATCTTCCCCCGTCAGGTGGCTACACCTTC
TRBD2 | TRBJ2-3 | . | TRBV12-3/TRBV12-4 | CASSRNSGSADTQYF | TGTGCCAGCAGTCGCAATAGCGGGAGCGCAGATACGCAGTATTTT
. | TRBJ2-3 | many | TRBV3-1 | CASTKDARHGDTQYF | TGTGCCAGCACCAAGGACGCCCGCCACGGAGATACGCAGTATTTT
TRBD1 | TRBJ2-1 | many | TRBV28 | CASGIGGGDNEQFF | TGTGCCAGCGGCATAGGGGGCGGAGACAATGAGCAGTTCTTC
TRBD2 | TRBJ2-1 | many | TRBV19 | CASIKGGSSYNEQFF | TGTGCCAGTATCAAAGGCGGGAGCTCCTACAATGAGCAGTTCTTC
. | TRBJ1-6 | . | TRBV12-3/TRBV12-4 | CASSEARGGLGSPLHF | TGTGCCAGCAGTGAAGCGCGGGGGGGACTGGGGTCACCCCTCCACTTT
TRBD1 | TRBJ1-6 | many | TRBV20-1 | CSAGSGQGKNSPLHF | TGCAGTGCCGGTTCCGGACAGGGAAAGAATTCACCCCTCCACTTT
. | TRBJ2-4 | . | TRBV7-2 | CASSPRLAIKNIQYF | TGTGCCAGCAGCCCCCGGCTGGCAATCAAAAACATTCAGTACTTC
. | TRBJ1-2 | few | TRBV29-1 | CSVEDGEGGYGYTF | TGCAGCGTTGAAGATGGGGAGGGGGGGTATGGCTACACCTTC
. | TRBJ1-6 | few | TRBV6-2/TRBV6-3 | CASSYIAGPNSPLHF | TGTGCCAGCAGTTACATTGCAGGACCTAATTCACCCCTCCACTTT
. | TRBJ2-7 | many | TRBV29-1 | CSVWGAGGSYEQYF | TGCAGCGTATGGGGGGCAGGGGGCTCCTACGAGCAGTACTTC
. | TRBJ2-2 | . | TRBV9 | CASSLETRATGELFF | TGTGCCAGCAGTTTAGAAACTAGGGCCACCGGGGAGCTGTTTTTT
TRBD1 | TRBJ2-2 | . | TRBV27 | CASSLRLAGGSTGELFF | TGTGCCAGCAGTTTGCGGCTGGCAGGGGGTTCCACCGGGGAGCTGTTTTTT
. | TRBJ2-7 | few | TRBV6-5 | CASSSELATVGNEQYF | TGTGCCAGCAGCTCCGAACTAGCCACGGTTGGAAATGAGCAGTACTTC
. | TRBJ1-1 | . | TRBV7-2 | CASSLFQGITEAFF | TGTGCCAGCAGCTTATTTCAGGGGATCACTGAAGCTTTCTTT
. | TRBJ2-5 | many | TRBV20-1 | CSARRDQKGTQYF | TGCAGTGCCCGCCGGGACCAAAAGGGGACCCAGTACTTC